The 22 T cell receptor beta chains presented below share a single source sample, sequenced in a study of immune heterogeneity within non-small cell lung tumors. Template input, which was bulk tumor genomic DNA, totaled 450 to 600 ng per sample. Biopsies, several per primary tumor and spaced far apart, were collected during surgery. Curative surgical treatment was performed in patients who had newly diagnosed, untreated non-small cell lung cancer. Amplifying TCR beta CDR3 involved multiplex PCR carried out with 32 V and 13 J primers. TCRdb fed the multiplex PCR reads into MiXCR, producing one record per CDR3 protein. The sample carries 30,000 to 40,000 distinct CDR3 sequences, 28% recorded once. Sequencing used lung tumor tissue. These receptors originate from a man aged 40-49 years with non-small cell lung cancer.

With regard to this clonotype: This may arise from a read error, as a much more abundant clone is one base away. The chain uses TRBV5-1 and TRBJ2-7; no clear D gene. CDR1 is SGHRS and CDR2 is YFSETQ in the germline V gene. Trimming shortened V by 2 bases and J by 3 bases, and 9 bases separated the two germline ends. The CDR3 sequence is 13 residues long. In DNA form, the CDR3 reads TGCGCCAGCAGCTTACACGACGGCTACGAGCAGTACTTC. Its protein is CASSLHDGYEQYF.

The rearrangement uses TRBV14 and TRBJ2-1; D unclear. CDR1 and CDR2 from the germline V gene are SGHDN and FVKESK. The CDR3 has 13 amino acids. Trimming stripped 1 base from V and 5 bases from J, with 6 bases between. CDR3 amino acids: CASSQGPNNEQFF. CDR3 nucleotides: TGTGCCAGCAGCCAAGGACCTAACAATGAGCAGTTCTTC.

Ten or more counts support this clonotype. The chain has TRBV27 and TRBJ1-3; D gene uncertain. V was clipped by 5 bases and J by 0 bases, with 14 bases between them. The CDR3 is 16 amino acids. Germline V lookup: CDR1 MNHEY, CDR2 SMNVEV (reference sequence). CDR3 coding DNA: TGTGCCAGCAGTCCCCGTTTCACAAGCTCTGGAAACACCATATATTTT. Residues: CASSPRFTSSGNTIYF.

About this clonotype itself: This may arise from a read error, as a much more abundant clone is one base away. The gene calls are TRBV28 and TRBJ1-5; D may be TRBD1 (6 bases). CDR1 and CDR2 from the germline V gene are MDHEN and SYDVKM. The CDR3 sequence is 18 residues long. Trimming stripped 10 bases from V and 6 bases from J, with 31 bases between. As DNA, the CDR3 is TGTGCCACCGACCAGACATCGGGGGCGGTTTATGGAGGTCAGCCCCAGCATTTT. Its translation: CATDQTSGAVYGGQPQHF. The whole variable domain, filled in from reference TRBV28 and TRBJ1-5, reads DVKVTQSSRYLVKRTGEKVFLECVQDMDHENMFWYRQDPGLGLRLIYFSYDVKMKEKGDIPEGYSVSREKKERFSLILESASTNQTSMYLCATDQTSGAVYGGQPQHFGDGTRLSIL.

This clonotype was seen at least ten times. This rearrangement joins TRBV19 to TRBJ2-7; D possibly uses TRBD1 or TRBD2 (5 bases each). Germline CDR1 LNHDA, CDR2 SQIVND (reference sequence). Deletions cut 5 bases from V and 3 bases from J, with 11 bases between. This CDR3 is built from 13 residues. CDR3 coding DNA: TGTGCCAGTAGTGGGCAGGGAGTCTACGAGCAGTACTTC. Translation: CASSGQGVYEQYF.

This clonotype has just a few counts. This chain uses TRBV5-1 with TRBJ1-1; D call uncertain. Germline-derived CDR1 and CDR2 are SGHRS and YFSETQ. The CDR3 length is 18 residues. The V end was cut by 0 bases, the J end by 1 base, with 19 bases between. CDR3 bases: TGCGCCAGCAGCTTGGATGGCCAGCTTAGTAGACAGAACACTGAAGCTTTCTTT. Translation gives CASSLDGQLSRQNTEAFF.

The sample holds many counts of this clonotype. This chain uses TRBV6-1 with TRBJ2-2; D remains unclear. V gave up 6 bases and J gave up 0 bases, with 14 bases separating them. Germline assignment: CDR1 MNHNS and CDR2 SASEGT. The CDR3 covers 16 residues. CDR3 protein: CASRGSLNANTGELFF. In DNA, the CDR3 is TGTGCCAGCAGAGGGTCCCTAAACGCGAACACCGGGGAGCTGTTTTTT.

This clonotype was detected ten times or more. This chain joins TRBV6-2 or TRBV6-3 and TRBJ2-7; D unresolved. Germline loops: CDR1 MNHEY, CDR2 SVGEGT. This CDR3 contains 12 residues. Trimming shortened V by 5 bases and J by 7 bases, and 12 bases separated the two germline ends. The CDR3 region has the DNA TGTGCCAGCAGTCACCGGGTTACAGAGCAGTACTTC. Translation: CASSHRVTEQYF.

On this clonotype: A single base separates this from a much larger clone, so it may be a read error. J is TRBJ2-3 and V is TRBV6-2 or TRBV6-3, with 8 bases matching TRBD2. The germline gives CDR1 MNHEY, CDR2 SVGEGT. The CDR3 contains 16 residues. DNA of the CDR3: TGTGCCAGCATTTACTCGAAAACGGGAGGGGGAGATACGCAGTATTTT. Its protein product is CASIYSKTGGGDTQYF.

With regard to this clonotype: This clone may be a read error of a much larger clone one base away. The chain uses TRBV6-2 or TRBV6-3 and TRBJ2-7; the match to TRBD2 covers 10 bases. Germline assignment: CDR1 MNHEY and CDR2 SVGEGT. The CDR3 has 16 amino acids. The DNA of the CDR3 is TGTGACAGCAGGAGAGGGGGGCCTAGCGGGAGTCACGAGCAGTACTTC. Translating gives CDSRRGGPSGSHEQYF.

Concerning this clonotype: One end of the junction is discordant with germline, which a read error may explain. The gene calls are TRBV4-2 and TRBJ2-7; 7 nucleotides match TRBD2. The CDR3 is 16 amino acids. Germline assignment: CDR1 LGHNA and CDR2 YNFKEQ. CDR3 in amino acids: CSSSQDLAGARYEQYF. CDR3 nucleotides: TGTTCCAGCAGCCAAGATCTGGCGGGAGCGCGCTACGAGCAGTACTTC.

As concerns this clonotype: One end of the junction does not line up with germline, which may come from a read error. The V call is TRBV9, the J call TRBJ2-2, with TRBD1 matching over 8 bases. The length of the CDR3 is 15 residues. The germline V gene encodes CDR1 SGDLS and CDR2 YYNGEE. For the CDR3, the DNA is TGTGCCGGCAGCGTAGAGACAGGGGCGGCCGGGGAGCTGTTTTTT. This encodes CAGSVETGAAGELFF.

This clonotype turned up a few times. V gene TRBV7-9 combines with J gene TRBJ1-5; D gene uncertain. Trimming shortened V by 6 bases and J by 1 base, and 13 bases separated the two germline ends. The CDR3 has 15 amino acids. In germline, CDR1 is SEHNR, CDR2 FQNEAQ (reference sequence). The CDR3 loop is CASSSERESNQPQHF. CDR3 coding DNA: TGTGCCAGCAGTTCCGAACGGGAAAGCAATCAGCCCCAGCATTTT.

This chain joins TRBV20-1 and TRBJ2-7; 8 bases are a match to TRBD2. The CDR3 has 18 residues. Germline values: CDR1 DFQATT, CDR2 SNEGSKA (reference sequence). Trimming cost V 0 bases and J 4 bases; bases outside gene matches: 17. The CDR3 nucleotides are TGCAGTGCTAGAGATCTGATCACTAGCGGAGCGGACCCGTACGAGCAGTACTTC. It codes for CSARDLITSGADPYEQYF.

The rearrangement links TRBV9 to TRBJ1-6, with D unclear. V lost 3 bases and J lost 6, with 16 bases in between. Looked up from germline, CDR1 is SGDLS and CDR2 is YYNGEE. This CDR3 spans 16 amino acids. As DNA, the CDR3 is TGTGCCAGCAGCGCAGACCCCGAACGGCTTAATTCACCCCTCCACTTT. This sequence encodes CASSADPERLNSPLHF.

This clonotype was seen repeatedly, ten times or more. CDR3 nucleotides: TGTGCCACCAGTGCTGGCAGGGGGACTTACCAAGAGACCCAGTACTTC. Translation gives CATSAGRGTYQETQYF. The V call is TRBV24-1, the J call TRBJ2-5; a possible D gene is TRBD1 (7 bases). Per germline, CDR1 KGHDR and CDR2 SFDVKD. V was shortened by 5 bases and J by 0 bases, with 15 bases between the two germline ends. The CDR3 extends over 16 amino acids.

The chain links TRBV30 to TRBJ1-5; 7 bases line up with TRBD1. The J segment lost 1 base and the V segment lost 5 bases, leaving 5 bases of the junction unmatched. The CDR3 extends over 14 amino acids. Germline assignment: CDR1 GTSNPN and CDR2 SVGIG (reference sequence). The CDR3 protein is CAWGVTGSNQPQHF. The CDR3 DNA is TGTGCCTGGGGCGTGACAGGGAGCAATCAGCCCCAGCATTTT.

This clonotype was counted at least ten times. V and J are TRBV28 and TRBJ2-7; no firm D call. Per the germline V gene, CDR1 is MDHEN and CDR2 is SYDVKM. The CDR3 extends over 12 amino acids. Trimming left V 6 bases short and J 2 bases short, with 8 bases between. The CDR3 spells CASRSQTYEQYF. The CDR3 DNA sequence: TGTGCCAGCAGGTCACAGACCTACGAGCAGTACTTC.

This clonotype was counted at least ten times. The chain couples TRBV12-5 to TRBJ1-5; no definite D call. Germline assignment: CDR1 LGHNT and CDR2 FRNRAP. This CDR3 is built from 13 residues. Trimming removed 5 bases from V and 3 bases from J, with 8 bases in between. The chain's CDR3 is CASGVATNQPQHF. Here the CDR3 DNA reads TGTGCTAGTGGTGTGGCTACCAATCAGCCCCAGCATTTT.

There are many counts of this clonotype. The chain is built from TRBV6-1 and TRBJ2-7; 7 bases are a match to TRBD1. Trimming took 6 bases from V and 2 from J; bases not matched to a gene: 4. Germline V gene sequence: CDR1 MNHNS, CDR2 SASEGT. The length of the CDR3 is 13 residues. CDR3 in amino acids: CASRMGQTYEQYF. The CDR3, as DNA: TGTGCCAGCAGAATGGGACAGACCTACGAGCAGTACTTC.

This clonotype occurred many times. CDR3 DNA: TGTGCCAGCAGCTTAGTCGGTGGGGACTCATCCTACAATGAGCAGTTCTTC. Protein sequence: CASSLVGGDSSYNEQFF. The chain is built from TRBV11-3 and TRBJ2-1, with D maybe TRBD2 (6 bases). CDR1 SGHNT and CDR2 YENEEA come from the germline V gene. V lost 1 base, J lost 1 base, and 14 bases lay in between. This CDR3 contains 17 residues.

This clonotype was seen only a few times. The CDR3 nucleotides read TGTGCCAGTAGTACCCACAGGGTCGATCAGCCCCAGCATTTT. Protein sequence: CASSTHRVDQPQHF. The chain joins TRBV19 to TRBJ1-5; D is possibly TRBD1 (6 bases). The germline V gene encodes CDR1 LNHDA and CDR2 SQIVND (reference sequence). V lost 4 bases and J lost 5, with 12 bases in between. This CDR3 has 14 residues.